These 5 T cell receptor beta chains share one sample of origin, sequenced in a study of early T cells in non-severe SARS-CoV-2 infection. TCRdb called the 5' RACE reads again in MiXCR, with one record for every CDR3 protein. The repertoire holds under 90,000 distinct CDR3 sequences, 13% seen once, with about 6% in the top ten. The sample taken for sequencing was whole blood. All receptors derive from an adult who was a healthcare worker with PCR-confirmed SARS-CoV-2 infection or an uninfected control (not recorded which).

This clonotype was detected only a few times. This sequence joins TRBV4-1 and TRBJ2-7, with D maybe TRBD1 (7 bases). The CDR3 is 17 amino acids. CDR1 MGHRA and CDR2 YSYEKL come from the germline V gene. Trimming removed 1 base from V and 0 bases from J, with 16 bases in between. The CDR3 here is CASSQVGGQRSSYEQYF. In DNA, the CDR3 is TGCGCCAGCAGCCAAGTGGGGGGACAGAGAAGCTCCTACGAGCAGTACTTC.

This clonotype was counted between two and nine times. The rearrangement joins TRBV6-2 or TRBV6-3 to TRBJ1-5; 8 nucleotides match TRBD1. This CDR3 has 15 residues. Germline V CDR1 and CDR2: MNHEY, SVGEGT. Trimming took 6 bases from V and 4 from J; bases not matched to a gene: 8. CDR3: CASRAGQGINQPQHF. CDR3 coding DNA: TGTGCCAGCAGGGCCGGACAGGGCATTAATCAGCCCCAGCATTTT.

This chain joins TRBV20-1 and TRBJ1-6; D may be TRBD1 (6 bases). V shed 7 bases and J shed 17 bases, with 24 bases lying between them. CDR1 is DFQATT and CDR2 is SNEGSKA in the germline V gene (reference sequence). The CDR3 contains 13 residues. DNA of the CDR3: TGCAGTGTACAGACAGAGGGGGGGACCGTCTTCCACTTT. Its translation: CSVQTEGGTVFHF.

This clonotype was detected a few times. The gene calls are TRBV7-9 and TRBJ2-6, with D unresolved. The CDR3 extends over 16 amino acids. V was clipped by 6 bases and J by 4 bases, with 16 bases between them. Germline V lookup: CDR1 SEHNR, CDR2 FQNEAQ (reference sequence). CDR3 DNA: TGTGCCAGCAGGCCCCTTGGGGTTCAGGGGGCCAACGTCCTGACTTTC. It specifies CASRPLGVQGANVLTF.

The table lists this clonotype with a few counts. V is TRBV12-3 or TRBV12-4 and J is TRBJ2-5; 12 bases fit TRBD2. The length of the CDR3 is 19 residues. V was clipped by 5 bases and J by 2 bases; unmatched bases: 15. CDR3: CASSTLSPRLAGEQETQYF. The CDR3 coding sequence is TGTGCCAGCAGTACTCTTTCCCCCCGACTAGCGGGGGAGCAAGAGACCCAGTACTTC.